This T cell receptor (beta chain) was captured by sequencing in a study of T cells in tuberculosis. From germline, CDR1 is MNHEY and CDR2 SMNVEV (reference sequence). Trimming cost V 6 bases and J 8 bases, with 16 bases left between them. There are 14 residues in the CDR3. The repertoire was sequenced with immunoSEQ multiplex PCR; TCRdb's copy has only in-frame clones and lacks some. The table includes around 43,000 clones, 95% detected once. What was sequenced was PBMCs. The sequence was collected from a donor aged 10-29 years with latent tuberculosis or without tuberculosis infection. The gene calls are TRBV27 and TRBJ1-4, with D unresolved. CDR3 residues: CASSAAGIGEKLFF. The CDR3 coding sequence is TGTGCCAGCAGCGCCGCCGGGATAGGGGAAAAACTGTTTTTT.